The TCR beta chain described here comes from a study of technical replicates of blood from a few donors. TCRdb keeps only in-frame clones here, not all; method: immunoSEQ multiplex PCR. The sample has around 70,000 clones; 93% are singletons. Germline loops: CDR1 SGHVS, CDR2 FQNEAQ. V lost 5 bases to trimming and J lost 5 bases; unmatched junction nucleotides: 16. The CDR3 totals 18 residues. The chain carries TRBV7-8 and TRBJ1-5; 9 bases are shared with TRBD1. Sample: T cells isolated from PBMCs. The TCR comes from a human donor in good health. CDR3: CASSLRWGTGRTDQPQHF. The CDR3 bases are TGTGCCAGCAGCCTCCGTTGGGGGACAGGGCGGACTGATCAGCCCCAGCATTTT.